This TCR beta chain emerged from a study of T cell responses to AZD1222 COVID-19 vaccine. Measured with immunoSEQ multiplex PCR; TCRdb has only the in-frame clones, and not every one. Of fewer than 180,000 clones in the sample, approximately 92% were seen once. Whole-study results and caveats: Seropositive status at baseline applied to only five to seven AZD1222 recipients. With dominance at 160-218 and 743-854, vaccine-associated CD4 TCRs spanned spike. Nearly half of spike-specific TCRs reportedly target variant regions that are unmutated in the B.1.351 and B.1.1.7 variants.

Pooled in the analysis were second doses at about 4 or about 12 weeks. The V gene end was trimmed by 5 bases and the J gene end by 4 bases; junction bases not matched to a gene: 3. The CDR3 is 13 residues long. About this clone: Its antigen is currently unknown.

The clonotype was recovered from an adult who received the AZD1222 COVID-19 vaccine. This chain uses TRBV12-3 or TRBV12-4 with TRBJ2-7; TRBD1 aligns across 9 bases. This specimen was peripheral blood, taken 28 days after the second AZD1222 dose. The CDR3 protein is CASSQTGGYEQYF. The CDR3 DNA reads TGTGCCAGCAGTCAGACAGGGGGGTACGAGCAGTACTTC.